Listed here are 12 T cell receptor beta chains from one sample, sequenced in a study of blood T cell repertoires in COVID-19. Here immunoSEQ multiplex PCR was the method, and the copy in TCRdb shows in-frame clones only, minus some. The sample consists of about 670,000 clones, around 89% of them appearing once. The specimen sequenced was peripheral blood. Receptors originate from a woman under 30 with acute or convalescent COVID-19.

J is TRBJ2-5 and V is TRBV28, with 7 bases lining up with TRBD2. Germline trimming cut 3 bases from V and 1 base from J; bases unmatched to any gene: 8. Germline CDR1 MDHEN, CDR2 SYDVKM. The CDR3 spans 16 residues. The CDR3 DNA reads TGTGCCAGCAGTTTGAGTCTAGCGGCTATCCAAGAGACCCAGTACTTC. Encoded protein: CASSLSLAAIQETQYF.

As for this clone: Distinct nucleotide sequences in the sample also encode this CDR3. The CDR3 reads CSVEGTSGGTDTQYF. In DNA form, the CDR3 reads TGCAGCGTTGAAGGAACTAGCGGGGGGACAGATACGCAGTATTTT. The V gene is TRBV29-1, the J gene TRBJ2-3; 12 bases fit TRBD2. Unmatched junction bases numbered 2, after V lost 1 base and J lost 3 bases. This CDR3 is built from 15 residues. Germline V gene data show CDR1 as SQVTM and CDR2 as ANQGSEA.

V gene TRBV28 combines with J gene TRBJ1-5; 8 positions match TRBD1. With V trimmed by 7 bases and J by 7 bases, 12 bases remained unmatched. This CDR3 region has 15 residues. Looked up from germline, CDR1 is MDHEN and CDR2 is SYDVKM. Written as DNA, the CDR3 is TGTGCCAGCATTCCCGCCAGGGGGCAAAGGCAGCCCCAGCATTTT. Its translation: CASIPARGQRQPQHF.

The rearrangement links TRBV9 to TRBJ2-5; 11 bases agree with TRBD2. This CDR3 region has 16 residues. Per the germline V gene, CDR1 is SGDLS and CDR2 is YYNGEE. Trimming at V came to 2 bases and at J to 4 bases, leaving 7 bases not matched to a gene. This chain's CDR3 is CASSVFAGTSGETQYF. In DNA form, the CDR3 reads TGTGCCAGCAGCGTCTTCGCCGGGACTAGCGGAGAGACCCAGTACTTC.

This clone was seen once. The chain carries TRBV9 and TRBJ1-2; 8 nucleotides line up with TRBD1. J lost 8 bases, V lost 4 bases, and 10 bases had no gene match. CDR3 length equals 14 residues. From germline, CDR1 is SGDLS and CDR2 YYNGEE. DNA for the CDR3: TGTGCCAGCAGCCCGGAGACAGGGGCGCGGGGCTACACCTTC. Protein sequence: CASSPETGARGYTF. Complete variable domain (other parts from reference TRBV9 and TRBJ1-2): DSGVTQTPKHLITATGQRVTLRCSPRSGDLSVYWYQQSLDQGLQFLIQYYNGEERAKGNILERFSAQQFPDLHSELNLSSLELGDSALYFCASSPETGARGYTFGSGTRLTVV.

V and J are TRBV5-8 and TRBJ1-5; 7 bases are a match to TRBD1. CDR3 length: 13 amino acids. Germline lookup yields CDR1 SGHTS and CDR2 YDEGEE. The V segment lost 8 bases and the J segment 7 bases; nucleotides outside the gene matches: 9. The CDR3 DNA reads as TGTGCCAGTTTCCGGGACAGTCGGCAGCCCCAGCATTTT. Protein sequence: CASFRDSRQPQHF.

The chain uses TRBV2 and TRBJ2-3, with D possibly being TRBD2 (5 bases). This CDR3 has 14 residues. Deletions cut 10 bases from V and 2 bases from J, with 16 bases between. The germline V gene has CDR1 SNHLY and CDR2 FYNNEI. CDR3 sequence reads: CATFTSYLTDTQYF. The CDR3 DNA reads as TGTGCCACCTTTACTAGTTACCTCACAGATACGCAGTATTTT.

The chain couples TRBV4-1 to TRBJ1-2; 7 bases are a match to TRBD1. This CDR3 is built from 17 residues. Germline CDR1 is MGHRA and CDR2 is YSYEKL. Germline trimming cut 0 bases from V and 5 bases from J; bases unmatched to any gene: 12. The CDR3 nucleotides read TGCGCCAGCAGCCAAGAGTTGCACAGGGGCGCCCGATATGGCTACACCTTC. This translates into CASSQELHRGARYGYTF.

This clone occurred a few times. This chain connects TRBV3-1 (or the pseudogene TRBV3-2) to TRBJ2-2, with TRBD1 identical over 8 bases. This CDR3 region has 16 residues. CDR1 LGHDT and CDR2 YNNKEL come from the germline V gene (reference sequence). Trimming took 0 bases from V and 7 from J; bases not matched to a gene: 7. The CDR3 DNA sequence: TGTGCCAGCAGCCAAGAACGACCAGGGGGCATCGGGGAGCTGTTTTTT. This translates into CASSQERPGGIGELFF.

J is TRBJ1-5 and V is TRBV15, with D possibly matching TRBD1 (6 bases). Per the germline V gene, CDR1 is LNHNV and CDR2 is YYDKDF (reference sequence). V dropped 5 bases and J dropped 0 bases, with 11 bases sitting between them. This CDR3 spans 15 amino acids. The CDR3 region has the DNA TGTGCCACCAGCGAGGGGGATTATAGCAATCAGCCCCAGCATTTT. Protein: CATSEGDYSNQPQHF.

This clone appeared a single time. CDR3 nucleotide sequence: TGTGCCAGCAAAGCTTCGGACAGGGGCTATGGCTACACCTTC. Its protein is CASKASDRGYGYTF. The V call is TRBV6-4, the J call TRBJ1-2, with 9 bases identical to TRBD1. Germline V gives CDR1 MRHNA, CDR2 SNTAGT. This CDR3 has 14 amino acids. V was clipped by 7 bases and J by 4 bases; unmatched bases: 7.

V gene TRBV21-1 combines with J gene TRBJ1-2. TRBV21-1 is termed a pseudogene. The CDR3 has 13 amino acids. DNA of the CDR3: TGTGCCAGCAAGATCGGCGGTCTCTATGGCTACACCTTC. Amino acids: CASKIGGLYGYTF.